The clone carrying this TCR beta chain was recorded a few times. Its target is not known. The data were taken from a study of T-cell memory formation after mild COVID-19. CDR1 and CDR2 (germline): MNHEY, SVGAGI. The V gene end was trimmed by 7 bases and the J gene end by 2 bases; junction bases not matched to a gene: 5. The CDR3 extends over 14 amino acids. Whole-study results and caveats: CD4+ clones that contracted lay mainly in CM and EM; CD8+ ones lay in EMRA.

TCRdb re-analysed the 5' RACE reads in MiXCR, keeping a single row per CDR3 protein. In the table there are approximately 580,000 distinct CDR3 sequences, roughly 20% of which are singletons. Sequenced sample: PBMCs or a T cell subset sorted from them (not recorded which). The receptor comes from an adult woman who had mild COVID-19 (a few samples of this study predate the infection). Cell type and time point are not known. The chain uses TRBV6-5 and TRBJ2-1, with 7 bases aligning to TRBD2. CDR3 in DNA: TGTGCCAGCAAGGCTAGCGGCGCCTACAATGAGCAGTTCTTC. Translated: CASKASGAYNEQFF.